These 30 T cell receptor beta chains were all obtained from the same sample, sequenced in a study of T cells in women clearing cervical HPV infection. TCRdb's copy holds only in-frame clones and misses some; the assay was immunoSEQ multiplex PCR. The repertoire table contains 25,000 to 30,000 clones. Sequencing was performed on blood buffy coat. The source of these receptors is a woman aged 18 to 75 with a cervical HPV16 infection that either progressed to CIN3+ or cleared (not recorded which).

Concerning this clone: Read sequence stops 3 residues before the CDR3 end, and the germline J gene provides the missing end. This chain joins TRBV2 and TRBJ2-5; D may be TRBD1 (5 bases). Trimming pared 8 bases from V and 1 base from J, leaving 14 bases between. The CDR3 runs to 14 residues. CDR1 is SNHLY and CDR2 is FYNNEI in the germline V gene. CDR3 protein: CASRRVRAQETQYF. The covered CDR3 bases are TGTGCCAGCCGGAGAGTCAGGGCCCAAGAGACC.

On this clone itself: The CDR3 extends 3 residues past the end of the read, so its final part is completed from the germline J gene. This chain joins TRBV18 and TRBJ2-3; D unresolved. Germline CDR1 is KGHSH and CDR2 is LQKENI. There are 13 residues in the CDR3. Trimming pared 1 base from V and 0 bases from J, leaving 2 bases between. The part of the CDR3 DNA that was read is TGTGCCAGCTCACCACTAAGCACAGATACG. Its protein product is CASSPLSTDT. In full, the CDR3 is CASSPLSTDTQYF.

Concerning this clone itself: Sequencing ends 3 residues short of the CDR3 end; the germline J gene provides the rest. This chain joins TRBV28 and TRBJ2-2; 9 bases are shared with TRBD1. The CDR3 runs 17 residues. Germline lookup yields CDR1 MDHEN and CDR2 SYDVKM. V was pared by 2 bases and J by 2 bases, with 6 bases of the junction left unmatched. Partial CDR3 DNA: TGTGCCAGCAGTTTACCAGGGGACAGGGTAAACACCGGGGAG. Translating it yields CASSLPGDRVNTGE. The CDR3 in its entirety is CASSLPGDRVNTGELFF. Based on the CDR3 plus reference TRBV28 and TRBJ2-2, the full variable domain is DVKVTQSSRYLVKRTGEKVFLECVQDMDHENMFWYRQDPGLGLRLIYFSYDVKMKEKGDIPEGYSVSREKKERFSLILESASTNQTSMYLCASSLPGDRVNTGELFFGEGSRLTVL.

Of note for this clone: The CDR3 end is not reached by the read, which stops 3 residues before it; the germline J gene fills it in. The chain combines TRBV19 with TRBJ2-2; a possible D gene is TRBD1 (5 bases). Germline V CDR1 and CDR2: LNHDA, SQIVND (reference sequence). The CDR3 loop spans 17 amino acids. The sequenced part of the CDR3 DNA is TGTGCCAGTAGTCGGGCTGCCCCCAGTTCTGGGGCCAACGTG. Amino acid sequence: CASSRAAPSSGANV. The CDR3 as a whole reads CASSRAAPSSGANVLFF.

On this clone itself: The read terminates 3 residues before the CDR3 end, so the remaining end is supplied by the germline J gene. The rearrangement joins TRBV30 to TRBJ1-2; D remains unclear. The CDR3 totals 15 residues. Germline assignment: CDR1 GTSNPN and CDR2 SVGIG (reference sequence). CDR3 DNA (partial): TGTGCCTGGAGTGTACTAGCGGGAAGGTACAATGAC. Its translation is CAWSVLAGRYND. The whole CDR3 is CAWSVLAGRYNDYTF.

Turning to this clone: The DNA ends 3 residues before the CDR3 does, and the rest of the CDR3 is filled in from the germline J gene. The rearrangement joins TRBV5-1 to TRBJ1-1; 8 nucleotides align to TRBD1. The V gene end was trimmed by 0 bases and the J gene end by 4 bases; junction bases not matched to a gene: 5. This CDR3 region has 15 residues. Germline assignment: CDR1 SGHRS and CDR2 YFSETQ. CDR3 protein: CASSLEPTGGTEAFF. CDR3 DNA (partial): TGCGCCAGCAGCTTGGAGCCTACAGGGGGCACTGAA. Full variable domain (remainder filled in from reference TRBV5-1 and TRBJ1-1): KAGVTQTPRYLIKTRGQQVTLSCSPISGHRSVSWYQQTPGQGLQFLFEYFSETQRNKGNFPGRFSGRQFSNSRSEMNVSTLELGDSALYLCASSLEPTGGTEAFFGQGTRLTVV.

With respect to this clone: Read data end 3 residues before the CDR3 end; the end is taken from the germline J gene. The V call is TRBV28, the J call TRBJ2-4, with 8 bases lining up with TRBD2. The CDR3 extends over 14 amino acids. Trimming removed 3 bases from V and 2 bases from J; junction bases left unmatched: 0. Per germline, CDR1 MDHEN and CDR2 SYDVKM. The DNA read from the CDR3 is TGTGCCAGCAGTTTTAGCGGGACCAAAAACATT. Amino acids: CASSFSGTKNI. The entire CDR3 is CASSFSGTKNIQYF.

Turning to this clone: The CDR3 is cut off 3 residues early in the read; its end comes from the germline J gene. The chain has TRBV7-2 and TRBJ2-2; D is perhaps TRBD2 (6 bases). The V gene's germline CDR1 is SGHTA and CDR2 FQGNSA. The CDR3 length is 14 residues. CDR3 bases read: TGTGCCAGCAGCCTCAACGCGGGACTCCGAGGG. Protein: CASSLNAGLRG. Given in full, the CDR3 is CASSLNAGLRGLFF.

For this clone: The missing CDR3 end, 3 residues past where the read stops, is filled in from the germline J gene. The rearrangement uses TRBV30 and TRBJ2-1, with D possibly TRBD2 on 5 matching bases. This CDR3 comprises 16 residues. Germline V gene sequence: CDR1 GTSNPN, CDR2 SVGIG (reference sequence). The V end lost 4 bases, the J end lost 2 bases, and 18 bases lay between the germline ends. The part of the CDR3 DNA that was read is TGTGCCTGGAACCGACGGACTGGCGGGCCCTACAATGAG. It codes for CAWNRRTGGPYNE. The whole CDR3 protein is CAWNRRTGGPYNEQFF.

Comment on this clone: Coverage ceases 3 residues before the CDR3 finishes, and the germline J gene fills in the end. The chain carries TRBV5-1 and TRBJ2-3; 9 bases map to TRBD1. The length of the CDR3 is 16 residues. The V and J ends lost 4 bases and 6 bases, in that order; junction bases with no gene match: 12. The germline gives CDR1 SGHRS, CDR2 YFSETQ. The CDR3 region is CASSLGQGGTGDTQYF. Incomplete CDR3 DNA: TGCGCCAGCAGCCTGGGACAGGGCGGTACGGGGGATACG.

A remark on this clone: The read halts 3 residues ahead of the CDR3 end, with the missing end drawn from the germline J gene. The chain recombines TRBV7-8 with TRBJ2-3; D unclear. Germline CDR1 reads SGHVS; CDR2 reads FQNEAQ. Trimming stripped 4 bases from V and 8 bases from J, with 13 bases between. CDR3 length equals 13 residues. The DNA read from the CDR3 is TGTGCCAGCAGCTGGGCGAGGTCCGGTACG. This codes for CASSWARSGT. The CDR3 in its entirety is CASSWARSGTQYF.

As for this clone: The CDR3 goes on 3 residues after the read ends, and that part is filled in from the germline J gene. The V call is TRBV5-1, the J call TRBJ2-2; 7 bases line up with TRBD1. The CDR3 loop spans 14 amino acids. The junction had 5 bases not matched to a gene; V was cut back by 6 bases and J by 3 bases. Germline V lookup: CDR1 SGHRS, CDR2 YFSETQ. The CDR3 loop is CASTRQGDTGELFF. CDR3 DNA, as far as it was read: TGCGCCAGCACCCGACAGGGAGACACCGGGGAG.

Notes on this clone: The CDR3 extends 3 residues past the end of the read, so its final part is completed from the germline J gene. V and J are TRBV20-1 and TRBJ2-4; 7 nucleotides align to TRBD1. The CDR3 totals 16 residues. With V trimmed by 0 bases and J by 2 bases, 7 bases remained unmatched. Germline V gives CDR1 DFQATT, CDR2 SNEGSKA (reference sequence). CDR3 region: CSARDLEGASKNIQYF. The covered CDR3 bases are TGCAGTGCTAGAGATCTTGAGGGGGCTTCCAAAAACATT.

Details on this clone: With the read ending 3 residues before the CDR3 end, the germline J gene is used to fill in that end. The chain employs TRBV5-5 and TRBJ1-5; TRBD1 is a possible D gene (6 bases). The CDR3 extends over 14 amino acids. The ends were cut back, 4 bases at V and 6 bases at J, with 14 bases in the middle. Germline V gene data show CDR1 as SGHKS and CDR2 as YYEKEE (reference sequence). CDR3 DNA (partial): TGTGCCAGCAGCGCATCAGGGGTGGGTCAGCCC. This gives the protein CASSASGVGQP. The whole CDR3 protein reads CASSASGVGQPQHF.

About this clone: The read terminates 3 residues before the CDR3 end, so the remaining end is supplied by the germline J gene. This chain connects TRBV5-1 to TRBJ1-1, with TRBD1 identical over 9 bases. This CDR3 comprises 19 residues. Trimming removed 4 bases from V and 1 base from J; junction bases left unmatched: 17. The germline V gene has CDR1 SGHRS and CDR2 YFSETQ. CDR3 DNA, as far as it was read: TGCGCCAGCAGCCTATCCCGTTACAGGGGGCAGGACTCGAACACTGAA. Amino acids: CASSLSRYRGQDSNTE. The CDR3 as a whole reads CASSLSRYRGQDSNTEAFF.

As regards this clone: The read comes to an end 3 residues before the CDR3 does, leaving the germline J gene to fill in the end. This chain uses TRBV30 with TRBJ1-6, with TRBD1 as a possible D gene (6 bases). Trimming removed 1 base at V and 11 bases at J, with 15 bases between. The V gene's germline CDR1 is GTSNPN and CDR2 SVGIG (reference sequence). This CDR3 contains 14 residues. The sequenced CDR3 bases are TGTGCCTGGAGTGGTGGAGGGGGGGGAACACCC. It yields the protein CAWSGGGGGTP. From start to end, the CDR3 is CAWSGGGGGTPLHF.

Incomplete CDR3 DNA: TGCGCCAGCAGCTCCTGGCAGGGAAGCGAG. Translated, it gives CASSSWQGSE. The full CDR3 protein is CASSSWQGSEQYF. The rearrangement uses TRBV5-1 and TRBJ2-7, with a possible D match to TRBD1 (5 bases). Sequencing ends 3 residues short of the CDR3 end; the germline J gene provides the rest. CDR3 length: 13 residues. Germline CDR1 SGHRS, CDR2 YFSETQ. Trimming took off 3 bases at V and 6 bases at J, with 13 bases between the two ends.

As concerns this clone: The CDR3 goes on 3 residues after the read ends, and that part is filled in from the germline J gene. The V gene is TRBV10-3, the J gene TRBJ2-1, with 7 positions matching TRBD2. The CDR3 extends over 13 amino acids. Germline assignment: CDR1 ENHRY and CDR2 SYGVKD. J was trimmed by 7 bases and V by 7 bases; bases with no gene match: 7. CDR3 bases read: TGTGCCATCACTAGCGGAGTAGAGAATGAG. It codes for CAITSGVENE. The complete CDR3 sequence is CAITSGVENEQFF.

The CDR3 loop is CASSIAGLAGAETQYF. Incomplete CDR3 DNA: TGTGCCAGTAGTATAGCAGGACTAGCGGGAGCAGAGACC. V gene TRBV19 combines with J gene TRBJ2-5, with 13 bases aligning to TRBD2. The CDR3 is cut off 3 residues early in the read; its end comes from the germline J gene. Germline loops: CDR1 LNHDA, CDR2 SQIVND (reference sequence). Trimming removed 1 base from V and 4 bases from J; junction bases left unmatched: 3. The CDR3 consists of 16 residues. Drawing the rest from reference TRBV19 and TRBJ2-5, the complete variable domain is DGGITQSPKYLFRKEGQNVTLSCEQNLNHDAMYWYRQDPGQGLRLIYYSQIVNDFQKGDIAEGYSVSREKKESFPLTVTSAQKNPTAFYLCASSIAGLAGAETQYFGPGTRLLVL.

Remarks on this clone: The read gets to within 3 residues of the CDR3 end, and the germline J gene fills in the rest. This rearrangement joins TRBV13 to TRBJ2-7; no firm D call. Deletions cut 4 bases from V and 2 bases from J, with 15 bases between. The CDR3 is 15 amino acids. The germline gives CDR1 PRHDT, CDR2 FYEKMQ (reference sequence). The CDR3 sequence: CASSSHGDTAYEQYF. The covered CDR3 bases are TGTGCCAGCAGCTCCCACGGAGACACGGCCTACGAG.

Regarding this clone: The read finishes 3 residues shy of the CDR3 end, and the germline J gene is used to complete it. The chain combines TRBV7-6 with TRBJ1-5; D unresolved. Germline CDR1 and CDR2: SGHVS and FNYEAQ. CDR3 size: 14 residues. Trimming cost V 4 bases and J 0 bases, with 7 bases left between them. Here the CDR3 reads CASSYDNSNQPQHF. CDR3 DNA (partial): TGTGCCAGCAGCTACGACAATAGCAATCAGCCC. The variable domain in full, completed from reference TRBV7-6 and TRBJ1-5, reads GAGVSQSPRYKVTKRGQDVALRCDPISGHVSLYWYRQALGQGPEFLTYFNYEAQQDKSGLPNDRFSAERPEGSISTLTIQRTEQRDSAMYRCASSYDNSNQPQHFGDGTRLSIL.

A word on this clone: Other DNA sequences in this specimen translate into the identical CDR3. CDR3 DNA (partial): TGTGCCAGCAGCTCGCAACTAGCGGGCACAGATACG. It translates to CASSSQLAGTDT. The full-length CDR3 reads as CASSSQLAGTDTQYF. The genes are TRBV5-5 and TRBJ2-3, with 8 nucleotides matching TRBD2. The read ends 3 residues before the CDR3 terminus; that terminus is restored from the germline J gene. The germline V gene encodes CDR1 SGHKS and CDR2 YYEKEE (reference sequence). The CDR3 extends over 15 amino acids. Trimming at V came to 3 bases and at J to 1 base, leaving 4 bases not matched to a gene.

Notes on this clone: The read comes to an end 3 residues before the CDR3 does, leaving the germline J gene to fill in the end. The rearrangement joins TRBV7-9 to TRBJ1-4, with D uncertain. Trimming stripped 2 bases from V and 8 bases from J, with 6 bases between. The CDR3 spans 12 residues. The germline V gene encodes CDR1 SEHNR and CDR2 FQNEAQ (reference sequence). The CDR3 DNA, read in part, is TGTGCCAGCAGCTTACGGGTAGAAAAA. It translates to CASSLRVEK. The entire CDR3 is CASSLRVEKLFF.

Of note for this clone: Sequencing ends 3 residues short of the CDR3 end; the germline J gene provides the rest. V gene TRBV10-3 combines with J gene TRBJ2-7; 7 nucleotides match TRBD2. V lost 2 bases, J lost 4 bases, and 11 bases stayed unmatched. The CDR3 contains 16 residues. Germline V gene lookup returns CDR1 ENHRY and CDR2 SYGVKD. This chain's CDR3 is CAISEPGWVAGYEQYF. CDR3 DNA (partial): TGTGCCATCAGTGAGCCTGGGTGGGTAGCGGGTTACGAG.

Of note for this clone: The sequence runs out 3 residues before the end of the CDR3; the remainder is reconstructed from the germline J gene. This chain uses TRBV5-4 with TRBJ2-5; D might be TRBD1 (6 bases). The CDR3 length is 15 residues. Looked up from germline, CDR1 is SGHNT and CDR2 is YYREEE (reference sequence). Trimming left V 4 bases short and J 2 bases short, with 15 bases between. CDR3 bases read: TGTGCCAGCAGCCCTGCTTTCGGGACACAAGAGACC. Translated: CASSPAFGTQET. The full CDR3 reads CASSPAFGTQETQYF.

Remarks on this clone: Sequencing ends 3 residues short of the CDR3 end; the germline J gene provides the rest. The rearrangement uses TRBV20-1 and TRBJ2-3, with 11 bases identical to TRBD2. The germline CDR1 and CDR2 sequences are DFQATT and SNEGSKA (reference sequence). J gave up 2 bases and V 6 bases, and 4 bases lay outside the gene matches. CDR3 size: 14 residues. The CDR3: CSAPTSGATDTQYF. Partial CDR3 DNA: TGCAGTGCACCGACTAGCGGGGCCACAGATACG.

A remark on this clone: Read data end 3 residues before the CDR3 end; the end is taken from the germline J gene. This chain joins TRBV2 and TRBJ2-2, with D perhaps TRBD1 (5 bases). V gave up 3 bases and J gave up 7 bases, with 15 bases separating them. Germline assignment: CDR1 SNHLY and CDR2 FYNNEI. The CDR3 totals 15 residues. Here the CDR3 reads CASSERQSGFGELFF. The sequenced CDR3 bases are TGTGCCAGCAGTGAGCGGCAATCAGGGTTCGGGGAG.

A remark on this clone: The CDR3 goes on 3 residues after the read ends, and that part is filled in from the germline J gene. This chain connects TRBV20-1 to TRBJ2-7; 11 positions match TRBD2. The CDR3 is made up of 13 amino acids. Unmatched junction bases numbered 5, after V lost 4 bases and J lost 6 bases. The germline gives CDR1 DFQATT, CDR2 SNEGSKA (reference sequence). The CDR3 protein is CSANSGRALEQYF. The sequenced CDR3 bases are TGCAGTGCTAATAGCGGGAGGGCCCTCGAG.

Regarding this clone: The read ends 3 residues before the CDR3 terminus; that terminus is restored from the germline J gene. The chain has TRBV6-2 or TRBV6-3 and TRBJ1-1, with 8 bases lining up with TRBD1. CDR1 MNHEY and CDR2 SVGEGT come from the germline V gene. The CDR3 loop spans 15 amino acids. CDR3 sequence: CASSYSSTGALRAFF. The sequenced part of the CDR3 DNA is TGTGCCAGCAGTTACTCATCGACAGGGGCCTTGAGA.

CDR3 sequence reads: CAWDSGTGGMFTEAFF. Partial CDR3 DNA: TGTGCCTGGGACTCCGGGACAGGGGGCATGTTCACTGAA. The chain uses TRBV30 and TRBJ1-1; 12 bases align to TRBD1. The CDR3 extends 3 residues past the end of the read, so its final part is completed from the germline J gene. Losses at the gene ends were 5 bases for V and 4 bases for J; bases not matched to a gene: 11. This CDR3 spans 16 amino acids. Germline loops: CDR1 GTSNPN, CDR2 SVGIG (reference sequence).